Listed below are T cell receptor beta chains from one sample, sequenced in a study of beta chain features in type 1 diabetes. Assay: immunoSEQ multiplex PCR; the TCRdb copy retains only in-frame clones and omits some. The sample carries roughly 50,000 clones, roughly half recorded once. The sequenced material came from Tregs from blood. The receptors derive from a woman in her thirties or forties with type 1 diabetes. The CDR3 runs from the conserved cysteine through the conserved F or W. D genes are given only for firm matches. Clone size, where shown, is once, few, many, or a class for clones that have expanded.

clone size: -
D gene: TRBD1
J gene: TRBJ2-5
V gene: TRBV7-7
CDR3 DNA: TGTGCTAGCAGCACGGGACAGGGCCAAGAGACCCAGTACTTC
CDR3 protein: CASSTGQGQETQYF

clone size: -
D gene: -
J gene: TRBJ1-3
V gene: TRBV7-2
CDR3 DNA: TGTGCCAGCAGTTTCTTTGCAGGGGCTGGAAACACCATATATTTT
CDR3 protein: CASSFFAGAGNTIYF

clone size: -
D gene: TRBD2
J gene: TRBJ2-3
V gene: TRBV4-2
CDR3 DNA: TGTGCCAGCAGCCAAGTACTCGGGAGGAGAACAGATACGCAGTATTTT
CDR3 protein: CASSQVLGRRTDTQYF

clone size: few
D gene: TRBD1
J gene: TRBJ1-6
V gene: TRBV6-5
CDR3 DNA: TGTGCCAGCAATAAAAGGGACAGGGTGAATTCACCCCTCCACTTT
CDR3 protein: CASNKRDRVNSPLHF

clone size: few
D gene: TRBD1
J gene: TRBJ1-2
V gene: TRBV4-3
CDR3 DNA: TGCGCCAGCAGCCAAGACCCGGACAGGGAGGGTGGCTACACCTTC
CDR3 protein: CASSQDPDREGGYTF

clone size: few
D gene: -
J gene: TRBJ2-3
V gene: TRBV19
CDR3 DNA: TGTGCCAGTAGTAGGAGACAGAACCCTAGCACAGATACGCAGTATTTT
CDR3 protein: CASSRRQNPSTDTQYF

clone size: few
D gene: -
J gene: TRBJ1-5
V gene: TRBV5-1
CDR3 DNA: TGCGCCAGCAGCTTGGGTGGGCTCAATAGCAATCAGCCCCAGCATTTT
CDR3 protein: CASSLGGLNSNQPQHF

clone size: -
D gene: -
J gene: TRBJ1-5
V gene: TRBV28
CDR3 DNA: TGTGCCAGCGTAGCGTGGTCAGTCAATCAGCCCCAGCATTTT
CDR3 protein: CASVAWSVNQPQHF

clone size: -
D gene: -
J gene: TRBJ2-3
V gene: TRBV2
CDR3 DNA: TGTGCCGGCTTGGGACTGGGGGATACGCAGTATTTT
CDR3 protein: CAGLGLGDTQYF

clone size: -
D gene: TRBD1
J gene: TRBJ1-1
V gene: TRBV19
CDR3 DNA: TGTGCCAGTATTCCGCCCTTGGGACAGGGGGGAAAAACTGAAGCTTTCTTT
CDR3 protein: CASIPPLGQGGKTEAFF

clone size: -
D gene: -
J gene: TRBJ2-5
V gene: TRBV15
CDR3 DNA: TGTGCCACCAGCAGGGTATTGCGAGAGACCCAGTACTTC
CDR3 protein: CATSRVLRETQYF

clone size: -
D gene: -
J gene: TRBJ2-3
V gene: TRBV29-1
CDR3 DNA: TGCAGCGAGGCGGAGGTATCAGATACGCAGTATTTT
CDR3 protein: CSEAEVSDTQYF

clone size: -
D gene: TRBD1
J gene: TRBJ1-1
V gene: TRBV4-3
CDR3 DNA: TGCGCCAGCAGCCCCGGGACAGGCCGCAACACTGAAGCTTTCTTT
CDR3 protein: CASSPGTGRNTEAFF

clone size: -
D gene: -
J gene: TRBJ1-5
V gene: TRBV18
CDR3 DNA: TGTGCCAGCTCACCCAGGGGTGAGCCCCAGCATTTT
CDR3 protein: CASSPRGEPQHF

clone size: -
D gene: -
J gene: TRBJ2-5
V gene: TRBV5-1
CDR3 DNA: TGCGCCAGCAGCCAACGGACAGATCAAGAGACCCAGTACTTC
CDR3 protein: CASSQRTDQETQYF

clone size: -
D gene: -
J gene: TRBJ2-3
V gene: TRBV19
CDR3 DNA: TGTGCCAGTAGTCCGGGACTGATTAGCACAGATACGCAGTATTTT
CDR3 protein: CASSPGLISTDTQYF

clone size: few
D gene: -
J gene: TRBJ2-5
V gene: TRBV10-3
CDR3 DNA: TGTGCCATCAGTGGTGGACGGGGAATGGAGACCCAGTACTTC
CDR3 protein: CAISGGRGMETQYF

clone size: once
D gene: -
J gene: TRBJ2-2
V gene: TRBV18
CDR3 DNA: TGTGCCAGCTCACCATTATTTACCGGACTGAACACCGGGGAGCTGTTTTTT
CDR3 protein: CASSPLFTGLNTGELFF

clone size: -
D gene: -
J gene: TRBJ1-3
V gene: TRBV18
CDR3 DNA: TGTGCCAGCTCACCAGGAGAACGAAGTCGGAGCACCATATATTTT
CDR3 protein: CASSPGERSRSTIYF

clone size: -
D gene: -
J gene: TRBJ2-7
V gene: TRBV18
CDR3 DNA: TGTGCCAGCTCACCACCAGCGGAAACCTACGAGCAGTACTTC
CDR3 protein: CASSPPAETYEQYF

clone size: -
D gene: TRBD2
J gene: TRBJ2-3
V gene: TRBV29-1
CDR3 DNA: TGCAGCGTTGAAAGGCTAGCGGGGGGCACAGATACGCAGTATTTT
CDR3 protein: CSVERLAGGTDTQYF

clone size: many
D gene: -
J gene: TRBJ1-4
V gene: TRBV14
CDR3 DNA: TGTGCCAGCAGCCCCCAAGGGTGGGGCGAAAAACTGTTTTTT
CDR3 protein: CASSPQGWGEKLFF

clone size: -
D gene: TRBD1
J gene: TRBJ2-5
V gene: TRBV5-1
CDR3 DNA: TGCGCCAGCAGCTACCAGGGGGCAGGCGAGACCCAGTACTTC
CDR3 protein: CASSYQGAGETQYF

clone size: -
D gene: -
J gene: TRBJ2-3
V gene: TRBV27
CDR3 DNA: TGTGCCAGCAGTTTATCCCATTCCAGGGTATATACGCAGTATTTT
CDR3 protein: CASSLSHSRVYTQYF

clone size: -
D gene: TRBD1
J gene: TRBJ1-1
V gene: TRBV28
CDR3 DNA: TGTGCCAGCAGTTTGGGTAGGGGGCGGAGTACTGAAGCTTTCTTT
CDR3 protein: CASSLGRGRSTEAFF

clone size: -
D gene: -
J gene: TRBJ1-2
V gene: TRBV7-9
CDR3 DNA: TGTGCCAGCAGCTTTGGGGGGGCGATCGGCTACACCTTC
CDR3 protein: CASSFGGAIGYTF

clone size: -
D gene: TRBD1
J gene: TRBJ2-7
V gene: TRBV5-1
CDR3 DNA: TGCGCCAGCAGTTACCATCGGGGACAGTCCTACGAGCAGTACTTC
CDR3 protein: CASSYHRGQSYEQYF